This entry describes one T cell receptor beta chain. Its antigen is unknown. This CDR3 region has 17 residues. Germline assignment: CDR1 KGHSH and CDR2 LQKENI. Losses at the gene ends were 5 bases for V and 0 bases for J; bases not matched to a gene: 12. Over several immunoSEQ plates, each subset's genomic DNA was distributed in even portions. Here immunoSEQ multiplex PCR was the method, and the copy in TCRdb shows in-frame clones only, minus some. This table has about 2,200,000 clones, just over 90% appearing once. Naive CD8 isolation took CD45RO-negative cells positively selected for CCR7 and excluded terminally differentiated effector memory CD45RA+ cells. The record originates from a study of shared clonotypes between healthy human individuals. General study results and limits: Some clonotypes were shared by all four sorted-subset donors, while others were not shared. The non-shared ones had lower generation probabilities than the shared ones. Richness estimates generally favored naive over memory subsets.

The genes are TRBV18 and TRBJ2-5; the match to TRBD2 covers 7 bases. Material for sequencing was naive CD8+ T cells from PBMCs. This sequence was found in a man aged 18-30 years in good health. Some clones in this sample may be carry-over from other donors' samples. The CDR3 sequence is CASSLSPSGRYQETQYF. The CDR3 nucleotides read TGTGCCAGCTCATTGTCCCCTAGCGGTCGGTACCAAGAGACCCAGTACTTC.